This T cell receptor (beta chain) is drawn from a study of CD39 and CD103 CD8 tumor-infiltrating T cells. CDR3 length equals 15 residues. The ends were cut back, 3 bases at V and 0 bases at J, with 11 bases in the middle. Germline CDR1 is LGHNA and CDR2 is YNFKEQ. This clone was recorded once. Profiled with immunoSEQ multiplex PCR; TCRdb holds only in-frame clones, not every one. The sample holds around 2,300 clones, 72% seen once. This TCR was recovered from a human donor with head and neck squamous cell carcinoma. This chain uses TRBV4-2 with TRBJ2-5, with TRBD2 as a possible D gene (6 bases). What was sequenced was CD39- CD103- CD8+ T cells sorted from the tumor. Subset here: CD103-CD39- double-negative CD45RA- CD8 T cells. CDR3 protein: CASSQEGTDQETQYF. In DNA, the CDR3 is TGTGCCAGCAGCCAGGAGGGAACCGACCAAGAGACCCAGTACTTC.